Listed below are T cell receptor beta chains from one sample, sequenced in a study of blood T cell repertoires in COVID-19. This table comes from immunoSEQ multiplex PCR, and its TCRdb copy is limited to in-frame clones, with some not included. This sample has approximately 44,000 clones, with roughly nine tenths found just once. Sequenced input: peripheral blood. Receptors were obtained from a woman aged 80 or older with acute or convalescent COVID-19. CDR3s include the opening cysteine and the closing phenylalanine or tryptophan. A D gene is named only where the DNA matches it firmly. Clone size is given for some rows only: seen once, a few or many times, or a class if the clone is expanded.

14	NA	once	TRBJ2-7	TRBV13	TGTGCCAGCAGCCCCAGGCAGGAATCCTACGAGCAGTACTTC	CASSPRQESYEQYF
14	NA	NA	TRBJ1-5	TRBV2	TGTGCCAGCAGTGCGCAGGGAGGGAATCAGCCCCAGCATTTT	CASSAQGGNQPQHF
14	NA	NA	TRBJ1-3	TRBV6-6	TGTGCCAGCAGTTACTCGAGCTCTGGAAACACCATATATTTT	CASSYSSSGNTIYF
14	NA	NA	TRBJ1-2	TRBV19	TGTGCCAGTAGCCCCTCGGGGGGGAACTATGGCTACACCTTC	CASSPSGGNYGYTF
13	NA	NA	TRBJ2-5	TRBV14	TGTGCCAGCAGCCGAGTGTCTTTGGAGACCCAGTACTTC	CASSRVSLETQYF
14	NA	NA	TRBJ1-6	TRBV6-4	TGTGCCAGCAGTGGCCGGGGAGGGGATTCACCCCTCCACTTT	CASSGRGGDSPLHF
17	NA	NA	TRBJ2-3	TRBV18	TGTGCCAGCTCACCCCTTTTGGGGGGGCCGGGTCAAGATACGCAGTATTTT	CASSPLLGGPGQDTQYF
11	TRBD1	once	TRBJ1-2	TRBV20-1	TGCAGTGCTCCCATACAGGGGGGCTACACCTTC	CSAPIQGGYTF
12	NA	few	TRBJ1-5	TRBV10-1	TGCGCCAGCACCGAGGGGAGGCAGCCCCAGCATTTT	CASTEGRQPQHF
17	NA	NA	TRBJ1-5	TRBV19	TGTGCCAGTAGTACCCTGGGGGGGGCCTATAGCAATCAGCCCCAGCATTTT	CASSTLGGAYSNQPQHF
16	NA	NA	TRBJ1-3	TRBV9	TGTGCCAGCAGCGTAGGGCGGGGATTAGCTGGAAACACCATATATTTT	CASSVGRGLAGNTIYF
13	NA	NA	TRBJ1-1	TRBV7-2	TGTGCCAGCAGCTTGACAGGGAACACTGAAGCTTTCTTT	CASSLTGNTEAFF
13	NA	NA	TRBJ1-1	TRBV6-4	TGTGCCAGCAGTGGAGAAGTGAACACTGAAGCTTTCTTT	CASSGEVNTEAFF
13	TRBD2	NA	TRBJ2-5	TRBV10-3	TGTGCCATCAGTGGGACTAGCGAAGAGACCCAGTACTTC	CAISGTSEETQYF
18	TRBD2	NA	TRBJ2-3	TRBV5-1	TGCGCCAGCAGCTTGACCTCTTCGACTAGCGGCTCCGGAGGTACGCAGTATTTT	CASSLTSSTSGSGGTQYF
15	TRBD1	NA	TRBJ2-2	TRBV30	TGTGCCTGGAATACAGGGGGCGAATTAGCCGGGGAGCTGTTTTTT	CAWNTGGELAGELFF
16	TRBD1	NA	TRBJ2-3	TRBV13	TGTGCCAGCAGCTATTGGACAGGGGTAAGCACAGATACGCAGTATTTT	CASSYWTGVSTDTQYF
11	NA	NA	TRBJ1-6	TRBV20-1	TGCAGTGCGCCGGGGTTGGGCACCCTCCACTTT	CSAPGLGTLHF
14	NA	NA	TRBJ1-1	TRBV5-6	TGTGCCAGCAGCTTGGCCGGGGGAGACACTGAAGCTTTCTTT	CASSLAGGDTEAFF
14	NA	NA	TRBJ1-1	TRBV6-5	TGTGCCAGCAGAATATCACAGACGAACACTGAAGCTTTCTTT	CASRISQTNTEAFF
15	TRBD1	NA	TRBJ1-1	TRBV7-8	TGTGCCAGCAGCCCCCAGGGACAGGGTTACACTGAAGCTTTCTTT	CASSPQGQGYTEAFF
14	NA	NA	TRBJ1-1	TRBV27	TGTGCCAGCAGTCCCCAGGGGTTAAACACTGAAGCTTTCTTT	CASSPQGLNTEAFF
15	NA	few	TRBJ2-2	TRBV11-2	TGTGCCAGCAGCTTAACGGGGGTAACTAGCGGGGAGCTGTTTTTT	CASSLTGVTSGELFF
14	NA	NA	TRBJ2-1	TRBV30	TGTGCCTGGAGTCAGGGACAACCAGGCAATGAGCAGTTCTTC	CAWSQGQPGNEQFF
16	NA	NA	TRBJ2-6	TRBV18	TGTGCCAGCTCACCACGGCGGATGTCTGGGGCCAACGTCCTGACTTTC	CASSPRRMSGANVLTF
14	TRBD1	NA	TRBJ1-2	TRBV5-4	TGTGCCAGCAGCACCTTCGGACAGGGTGGGGGCTACACCTTC	CASSTFGQGGGYTF
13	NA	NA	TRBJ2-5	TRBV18	TGTGCCAGCTCACAAGGACAGTTAGAGACCCAGTACTTC	CASSQGQLETQYF
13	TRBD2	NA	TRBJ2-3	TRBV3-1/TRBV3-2	TGTGCCAGCCGACTAGCCTCCTTTGATACGCAGTATTTT	CASRLASFDTQYF
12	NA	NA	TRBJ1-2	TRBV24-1	TGTGCCGCTTCCGGGGGACGGTATGGCTACACCTTC	CAASGGRYGYTF
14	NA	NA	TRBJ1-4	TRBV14	TGTGCCAGCAGCCCGGGGGGCTTAAATGAAAAACTGTTTTTT	CASSPGGLNEKLFF
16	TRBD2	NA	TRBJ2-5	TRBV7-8	TGTGCCAGCAGCTTAGATACGGCTAGCGGGCAAGAGACCCAGTACTTC	CASSLDTASGQETQYF
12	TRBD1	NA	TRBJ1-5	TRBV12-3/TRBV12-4	TGTGCCAGCAGTAGACAGGGAGATGGTCAGCATTTT	CASSRQGDGQHF
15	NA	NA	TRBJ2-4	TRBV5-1	TGCGCCAGCAGAGAGGTTACGGAGGCCAAAAACATTCAGTACTTC	CASREVTEAKNIQYF
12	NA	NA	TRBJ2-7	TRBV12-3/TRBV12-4	TGTGCCAGCAGCACACTAGCCTCCGAGCAGTACTTC	CASSTLASEQYF
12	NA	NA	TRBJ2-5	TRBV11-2	TGTGCCAGCAGTCCGGGTTGGGAGACCCAGTACTTC	CASSPGWETQYF
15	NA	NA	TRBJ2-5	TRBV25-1	TGTGCCAGCAGTGCCCACTCACTAGCTGGAGAGACCCAGTACTTC	CASSAHSLAGETQYF
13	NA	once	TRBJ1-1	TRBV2	TGTGCCAGCAGTGGGCAGTTCAGCGCTGAAGCTTTCTTT	CASSGQFSAEAFF
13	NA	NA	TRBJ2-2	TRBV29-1	TGCAGCGTGCCCGGACTGAACACCGGGGAGCTGTTTTTT	CSVPGLNTGELFF
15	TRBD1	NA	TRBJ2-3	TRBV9	TGTGCCAGCAGCTGGGACAGGGGTGACCCAGATACGCAGTATTTT	CASSWDRGDPDTQYF
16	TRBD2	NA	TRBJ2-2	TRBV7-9	TGTGCCAGCAGCGTACTAGCGCCGGTGAACACCGGGGAGCTGTTTTTT	CASSVLAPVNTGELFF
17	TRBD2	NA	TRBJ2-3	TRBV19	TGTGCCAGTAGTGGGACTAGCGGGGACCTTAGCACAGATACGCAGTATTTT	CASSGTSGDLSTDTQYF
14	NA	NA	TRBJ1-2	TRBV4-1	TGCGCCAGCAGCCAAGTTAGGGACATCGGTGGCTACACCTTC	CASSQVRDIGGYTF
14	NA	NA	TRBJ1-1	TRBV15	TGTGCCACCAGCAGAGATTCGGGGAACACTGAAGCTTTCTTT	CATSRDSGNTEAFF
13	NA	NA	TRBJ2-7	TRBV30	TGTGCCTGGACCTCTAATCCCAGGGGCGAGCAGTACTTC	CAWTSNPRGEQYF
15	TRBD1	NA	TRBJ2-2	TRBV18	TGTGCCAGCTCACCTAGACAGGGTTCGGCCGGGGAGCTGTTTTTT	CASSPRQGSAGELFF
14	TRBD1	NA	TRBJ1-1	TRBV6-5	TGTGCCAGCAGCCGATCGACAGGGACTACTGAAGCTTTCTTT	CASSRSTGTTEAFF
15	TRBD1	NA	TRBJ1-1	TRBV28	TGTGCCAGCAGTTTAACCGGGACAGGGGGCGCGGAAGCTTTCTTT	CASSLTGTGGAEAFF
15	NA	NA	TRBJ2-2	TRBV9	TGTGCCAGCAGCGTAGACCCCGCGGGGGCTGGGGAGCTGTTTTTT	CASSVDPAGAGELFF
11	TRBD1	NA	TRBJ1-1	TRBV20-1	TGCAGCGCTGGGGCAGGGGGAAGTACTTTCTTT	CSAGAGGSTFF
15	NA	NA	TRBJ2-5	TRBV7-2	TGTGCCAGCAGTCAGGCAGGGACACACCAAGAGACCCAGTACTTC	CASSQAGTHQETQYF
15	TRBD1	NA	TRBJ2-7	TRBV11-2	TGTGCCAGCAGCCAGAGTGGGACAGGGACCTACGAGCAGTACTTC	CASSQSGTGTYEQYF
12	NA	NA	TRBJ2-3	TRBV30	TGTGCCTGGACCGGGGGCACAGATACGCAGTATTTT	CAWTGGTDTQYF